The clone carrying this T cell receptor beta chain appeared once. Its antigen is still unknown. Trimming shortened V by 6 bases and J by 4 bases, and 16 bases separated the two germline ends. The CDR3 is 14 amino acids. Germline-derived CDR1 and CDR2 are MDHEN and SYDVKM. This entry is derived from a study of cytomegalovirus exposure and HLA in healthy donors. On the study more broadly: Earlier work reported 100 million to 130 million unique TCR beta sequences from some 180 million T cells.

The study ran its PCR with 60 Vbeta and 13 Jbeta primers. Sequencing used immunoSEQ multiplex PCR; TCRdb keeps in-frame clones, though not all of them. The sample shows roughly 150,000 clones, 79% of them seen only once. General study points: Many donors shared some public TCRs, even though most TCR sequences were rare. According to an earlier analysis, most TCR beta V segments yielded productive rearrangements about 87% or about 30% of the time.

The gene calls are TRBV28 and TRBJ2-7, with D possibly matching TRBD1 (7 bases). Sequenced: PBMCs. The receptor comes from a man between 40 and 49 years old in good health and CMV-seropositive. The CDR3 coding sequence is TGTGCCAGCAGCCAACCAGGGGGGACGTACGAGCAGTACTTC. This sequence encodes CASSQPGGTYEQYF.